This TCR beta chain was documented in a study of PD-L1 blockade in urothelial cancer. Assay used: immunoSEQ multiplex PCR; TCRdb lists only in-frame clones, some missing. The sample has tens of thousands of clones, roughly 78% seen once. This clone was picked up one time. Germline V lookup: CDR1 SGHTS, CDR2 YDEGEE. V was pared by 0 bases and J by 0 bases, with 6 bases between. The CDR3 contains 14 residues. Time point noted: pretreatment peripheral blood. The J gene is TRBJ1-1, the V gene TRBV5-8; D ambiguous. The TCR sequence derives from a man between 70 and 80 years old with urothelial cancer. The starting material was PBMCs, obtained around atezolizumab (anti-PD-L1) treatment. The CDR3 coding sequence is TGTGCCAGCAGCTTGGGATCGGTGAACACTGAAGCTTTCTTT. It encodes CASSLGSVNTEAFF.